This T cell receptor beta chain stems from a study of control samples from healthy donors and cancer patients. Sequencing was performed with immunoSEQ multiplex PCR; in TCRdb, only in-frame clones are kept and a portion is missing. The data hold just over 50,000 clones, with roughly 86% observed a single time. This clone appeared once. The CDR3 spans 14 residues. V was trimmed by 1 base and J by 1 base, leaving 7 bases between them. Germline V CDR1 and CDR2: LGHNA, YSLEER. The chain carries TRBV4-3 and TRBJ1-2; D possibly corresponds to TRBD1 (6 bases). The receptor was isolated from a man aged 50 or older with head and neck cancer. Sequences were obtained from PBMCs. The CDR3 coding sequence is TGCGCCAGCAGCCAAGTACAGGGTAACTATGGCTACACCTTC. This encodes CASSQVQGNYGYTF.